This entry lists 24 T cell receptor beta chains sequenced from one sample in a study of T cell responses to AZD1222 COVID-19 vaccine. Using immunoSEQ multiplex PCR, the repertoire was profiled, and TCRdb retains in-frame clones only, with some absent. The table has about 70,000 clones, around 89% seen once; the top ten hold 4.8%. The sample in question was peripheral blood, obtained 28 days after the second dose of the MenACWY control vaccine. The receptors shown here come from an adult who received the MenACWY meningococcal vaccine as a control.

The CDR3 DNA reads TGTGCCAGCAGCTTGTCAGGGGTTGGGGAGCTGTTTTTT. Translation: CASSLSGVGELFF. The chain couples TRBV7-3 to TRBJ2-2, with a possible D match to TRBD1 (6 bases). The CDR3 runs to 13 residues. The germline gives CDR1 SGHTA, CDR2 FQGTGA. V was cut by 3 bases and J by 8 bases, with 10 bases left in between. Filled out from reference TRBV7-3 and TRBJ2-2, the complete variable domain reads GAGVSQTPSNKVTEKGKYVELRCDPISGHTALYWYRQSLGQGPEFLIYFQGTGAADDSGLPNDRFFAVRPEGSVSTLKIQRTERGDSAVYLCASSLSGVGELFFGEGSRLTVL.

The chain uses TRBV5-1 and TRBJ2-3; maybe TRBD2 (6 bases). V was pared by 0 bases and J by 4 bases, with 12 bases between. This CDR3 contains 15 residues. The germline CDR1 and CDR2 sequences are SGHRS and YFSETQ. CDR3 sequence reads: CASSLVSSSADTQYF. The CDR3 coding sequence is TGCGCCAGCAGCTTGGTATCGTCTAGCGCAGATACGCAGTATTTT.

This chain joins TRBV19 and TRBJ2-7, with D perhaps matching TRBD1 (5 bases). Germline V CDR1 and CDR2: LNHDA, SQIVND (reference sequence). V was clipped by 3 bases and J by 3 bases, with 12 bases between them. The CDR3 is made up of 14 amino acids. CDR3 protein: CASSIMEGHYEQYF. As DNA, the CDR3 is TGTGCCAGTAGTATCATGGAAGGACACTACGAGCAGTACTTC.

This clone appeared once. The J gene is TRBJ2-3, the V gene TRBV6-4; D not resolved. CDR3 length equals 16 residues. CDR1 MRHNA and CDR2 SNTAGT come from the germline V gene. Trimming cost V 2 bases and J 6 bases, with 18 bases left between them. Written as DNA, the CDR3 is TGTGCCAGCAGTGACAACAGCACCATTCACAGCGATACGCAGTATTTT. It codes for CASSDNSTIHSDTQYF.

The gene calls are TRBV6-2 or TRBV6-3 and TRBJ1-2; D might be TRBD1 (5 bases). Trimming stripped 2 bases from V and 6 bases from J, with 13 bases between. The CDR3 has 14 residues. Germline V gene data show CDR1 as MNHEY and CDR2 as SVGEGT. The CDR3 DNA reads TGTGCCAGCAGTTACGGCCAGGGAGTCCATGGCTACACCTTC. It translates to CASSYGQGVHGYTF.

V and J are TRBV3-1 (or the pseudogene TRBV3-2) and TRBJ2-3, with a weak D call TRBD2 (6 bases). V lost 1 base to trimming and J lost 8 bases, with 10 bases between them. This CDR3 has 13 amino acids. Germline assignment: CDR1 LGHDT and CDR2 YNNKEL (reference sequence). The CDR3 spells CASSQGAGFTQYF. Here the CDR3 DNA reads TGTGCCAGCAGCCAAGGAGCGGGTTTTACGCAGTATTTT.

V is TRBV7-2 and J is TRBJ2-1; 9 nucleotides line up with TRBD1. V lost 5 bases, J lost 4 bases, and 6 bases stayed unmatched. CDR3 length: 15 residues. Germline-derived CDR1 and CDR2 are SGHTA and FQGNSA. The CDR3 nucleotides are TGTGCCAGCAGCCAAGACAGGGGGGGGTACAATGAGCAGTTCTTC. This gives the protein CASSQDRGGYNEQFF. Variable domain in full (rest from reference TRBV7-2 and TRBJ2-1): GAGVSQSPSNKVTEKGKDVELRCDPISGHTALYWYRQSLGQGLEFLIYFQGNSAPDKSGLPSDRFSAERTGGSVSTLTIQRTQQEDSAVYLCASSQDRGGYNEQFFGPGTRLTVL.

The chain has TRBV6-5 and TRBJ2-5; tentatively, D is TRBD1 (5 bases). This CDR3 has 11 residues. Germline V gene sequence: CDR1 MNHEY, CDR2 SVGAGI. V lost 5 bases, J lost 5 bases, and 6 bases lay in between. CDR3 coding DNA: TGTGCCAGCAGTCAGGGTGAGACCCAGTACTTC. As protein: CASSQGETQYF.

The chain joins TRBV28 to TRBJ2-7; 10 bases fit TRBD2. The V and J ends lost 5 bases and 7 bases, in that order; junction bases with no gene match: 11. Germline V gives CDR1 MDHEN, CDR2 SYDVKM. The CDR3 runs 15 residues. The CDR3 loop is CASSPGAGGLGEQYF. The CDR3 DNA follows: TGTGCCAGCAGTCCGGGAGCGGGAGGGTTGGGGGAGCAGTACTTC.

V and J are TRBV27 and TRBJ1-2; 10 bases map to TRBD1. V was pared by 3 bases and J by 8 bases, with 3 bases of the junction left unmatched. Per the germline V gene, CDR1 is MNHEY and CDR2 is SMNVEV (reference sequence). CDR3 length equals 13 residues. CDR3 protein: CASSFGQGGGYTF. CDR3 sequence (DNA): TGTGCCAGCAGTTTCGGACAGGGGGGCGGCTACACCTTC.

V usage is TRBV19 and J usage is TRBJ2-7; 11 bases align to TRBD2. The length of the CDR3 is 15 residues. In germline, CDR1 is LNHDA, CDR2 SQIVND (reference sequence). J was trimmed by 5 bases and V by 4 bases; bases with no gene match: 7. As DNA, the CDR3 is TGTGCCAGTAGTACATTAGCGGGAGGGCGGAACGAGCAGTACTTC. Protein: CASSTLAGGRNEQYF. Drawing the rest from reference TRBV19 and TRBJ2-7, the complete variable domain is DGGITQSPKYLFRKEGQNVTLSCEQNLNHDAMYWYRQDPGQGLRLIYYSQIVNDFQKGDIAEGYSVSREKKESFPLTVTSAQKNPTAFYLCASSTLAGGRNEQYFGPGTRLTVT.

The V gene is TRBV7-8, the J gene TRBJ1-1; D gene ambiguous. This CDR3 contains 16 residues. V dropped 3 bases and J dropped 0 bases, with 14 bases sitting between them. CDR1 and CDR2 from the germline V gene are SGHVS and FQNEAQ. CDR3 sequence reads: CASSLLHGSMNTEAFF. The CDR3 coding sequence is TGTGCCAGCAGCTTGTTACACGGGTCGATGAACACTGAAGCTTTCTTT.

The rearrangement joins TRBV6-2 or TRBV6-3 to TRBJ2-3; TRBD2 might be the D (8 bases). CDR1 is MNHEY and CDR2 is SVGEGT in the germline V gene. This CDR3 region has 16 residues. The V and J ends lost 2 bases and 4 bases respectively, with 16 bases between them. CDR3 sequence (DNA): TGTGCCAGCAGTTACGCGGGGGGAGGGGGCCCAGATACGCAGTATTTT. Translation: CASSYAGGGGPDTQYF.

The table lists this clone with a count of one. The genes are TRBV9 and TRBJ2-3, with D unresolved. CDR3 length: 14 amino acids. Germline CDR1 and CDR2: SGDLS and YYNGEE. The V end was cut by 3 bases, the J end by 0 bases, with 8 bases between. CDR3: CASSGRSSTDTQYF. The CDR3 DNA reads TGTGCCAGCAGCGGCCGATCTAGCACAGATACGCAGTATTTT.

V gene TRBV5-4 combines with J gene TRBJ2-2; weak D call: TRBD1 (5 bases). Trimming took 5 bases from V and 7 from J, leaving 15 bases between them. Germline V gene lookup returns CDR1 SGHNT and CDR2 YYREEE (reference sequence). The CDR3 sequence is 14 residues long. CDR3 coding DNA: TGTGCCAGCAGACCCGACAGTAGGGTCGGGGAGCTGTTTTTT. This sequence encodes CASRPDSRVGELFF. Using reference TRBV5-4 and TRBJ2-2 for the parts outside the CDR3, the full variable domain is ETGVTQSPTHLIKTRGQQVTLRCSSQSGHNTVSWYQQALGQGPQFIFQYYREEENGRGNFPPRFSGLQFPNYSSELNVNALELDDSALYLCASRPDSRVGELFFGEGSRLTVL.

The V call is TRBV6-5, the J call TRBJ2-1, with TRBD2 identical over 8 bases. Germline CDR1 and CDR2: MNHEY and SVGAGI. This CDR3 contains 16 residues. V lost 0 bases to trimming and J lost 7 bases; unmatched junction nucleotides: 8. CDR3 DNA: TGTGCCAGCAGTTACTCAGGCGGGGGGAAGGGTAATGAGCAGTTCTTC. Its translation is CASSYSGGGKGNEQFF.

The V and J genes are TRBV6-5 and TRBJ2-7; the match to TRBD1 covers 7 bases. The V and J ends lost 6 bases and 1 base, in that order; junction bases with no gene match: 6. The germline V gene has CDR1 MNHEY and CDR2 SVGAGI. The CDR3 contains 14 residues. The CDR3 region has the DNA TGTGCCAGCAGGCAAGACAGGGCGTCCTACGAGCAGTACTTC. Its protein product is CASRQDRASYEQYF.

V gene TRBV5-1 combines with J gene TRBJ2-1; 9 nucleotides line up with TRBD2. Germline V gives CDR1 SGHRS, CDR2 YFSETQ. Trimming took 5 bases from V and 5 from J; bases not matched to a gene: 2. This CDR3 has 13 amino acids. In nucleotides, the CDR3 is TGCGCCAGCAGGACTAGCGGTAACAATGAGCAGTTCTTC. Amino acids: CASRTSGNNEQFF.

The chain's CDR3 is CSVAVSLEGKLFF. The CDR3 bases are TGCAGCGTTGCGGTCTCTTTAGAAGGAAAACTGTTTTTT. V is TRBV29-1 and J is TRBJ1-4; D gene ambiguous. The CDR3 runs 13 residues. Per the germline V gene, CDR1 is SQVTM and CDR2 is ANQGSEA. Trimming cost V 4 bases and J 10 bases, with 16 bases left between them.

The chain is built from TRBV30 and TRBJ1-2; unclear D gene. The germline V gene encodes CDR1 GTSNPN and CDR2 SVGIG (reference sequence). V lost 3 bases, J lost 0 bases, and 11 bases lay in between. This CDR3 comprises 14 residues. CDR3 DNA sequence: TGTGCCTGGAGCCCCGGGTCTCCTAACTATGGCTACACCTTC. As protein: CAWSPGSPNYGYTF.

This chain connects TRBV2 to TRBJ2-7; TRBD1 agrees at 9 bases. The CDR3 is made up of 15 amino acids. J lost 0 bases, V lost 6 bases, and 6 bases had no gene match. CDR1 and CDR2 from the germline V gene are SNHLY and FYNNEI. For the CDR3, the DNA is TGTGCCAGCAGGAAGGACAGGGGAAGCTCCTACGAGCAGTACTTC. It codes for CASRKDRGSSYEQYF.

This chain links TRBV28 with TRBJ1-5; TRBD1 aligns across 10 bases. V lost 5 bases and J lost 7; bases outside the gene matches: 14. Germline V lookup: CDR1 MDHEN, CDR2 SYDVKM. The CDR3 totals 17 residues. In DNA, the CDR3 is TGTGCCAGCAGTCCCCGGGACAGGGGAACCTTTGGGCAGCCCCAGCATTTT. Amino acid sequence: CASSPRDRGTFGQPQHF.

The chain links TRBV11-2 to TRBJ2-5; D may be TRBD2 (6 bases). The germline V gene encodes CDR1 SGHAT and CDR2 FQNNGV. This CDR3 comprises 14 residues. V was cut by 5 bases and J by 2 bases, with 12 bases left in between. The CDR3 nucleotides read TGTGCCAGCAGCCTTCGGGGGTGGCAAGAGACCCAGTACTTC. It encodes CASSLRGWQETQYF.

J is TRBJ1-1 and V is TRBV28, with D unresolved. This CDR3 contains 13 residues. From germline, CDR1 is MDHEN and CDR2 SYDVKM. Trimming removed 5 bases from V and 4 bases from J, with 11 bases in between. CDR3 region: CASSPNYLTEAFF. The CDR3 DNA is TGTGCCAGCAGTCCAAACTATCTCACTGAAGCTTTCTTT.